This T cell receptor beta chain was sequenced during a study of T cell responses to AZD1222 COVID-19 vaccine. About the research overall: It was second doses at about 4 or about 12 weeks that were pooled.

Germline V lookup: CDR1 MNHEY, CDR2 SVGAGI. The CDR3 is 15 residues long. V was trimmed by 6 bases and J by 1 base, leaving 12 bases between them. Produced via immunoSEQ multiplex PCR; TCRdb's table is partial and in-frame only. The sample comprises approximately 94,000 clones, about 88% of which are singletons, and 1.8% rests with the top ten. Study observations and caveats: Dominant at 160-218 and 743-854, vaccine-associated CD4 TCRs also spanned spike. White British ancestry dominated among donors, who included more females, and clonal diversity was possibly underestimated. Spike-specific TCR breadth and depth both grew after two AZD1222 doses.

Comment on this clone: Its antigen is still unknown.

This TCR came from an adult in good health. The V and J genes are TRBV6-5 and TRBJ2-2; either TRBD1 or TRBD2 may supply D (5 bases each). The material was peripheral blood, obtained on day 0 of AZD1222 vaccination. CDR3 DNA: TGTGCCAGCAGCCCAGCAGGGAGGAACACCGGGGAGCTGTTTTTT. It translates to CASSPAGRNTGELFF.